Shown below are 9 T cell receptor beta chains from a single sample sequenced in a study of human T cells and chemical hapten exposure. Time point specified: patch test 1, 2 weeks after DPC sensitization. Regarding treatment: therapeutic diphenylcyclopropenone sensitization with weekly scalp DPC. TCRdb passed the RACE reads through MiXCR, listing each CDR3 protein once. Counted here are approximately 49,000 distinct CDR3 sequences, around a tenth occurring once; the ten biggest clones make up around 4.5%. The specimen comprised whole blood, sampled in connection with sensitization to the hapten diphenylcyclopropenone (DPC). Source of these receptors: a woman aged 50 to 65 with alopecia areata. Some clones in this sample may be carry-over from other donors' samples.

The table lists this clonotype with many counts. V and J are TRBV11-2 and TRBJ2-1; 8 bases fit TRBD2. Germline CDR1 and CDR2: SGHAT and FQNNGV. The CDR3 is 14 residues long. V was clipped by 6 bases and J by 1 base; unmatched bases: 2. CDR3 DNA sequence: TGTGCCAGCAGGAGCGGGAGTTCCTACAATGAGCAGTTCTTC. As protein: CASRSGSSYNEQFF.

This clonotype was picked up a small number of times. The chain recombines TRBV28 with TRBJ1-2; no clear D gene. Deletions cut 6 bases from V and 5 bases from J, with 7 bases between. There are 11 residues in the CDR3. CDR1 and CDR2 (germline): MDHEN, SYDVKM. The chain's CDR3 is CASSPAYGYTF. Here the CDR3 DNA reads TGTGCCAGCAGCCCCGCATATGGCTACACCTTC.

The sample holds many counts of this clonotype. The chain employs TRBV12-3 or TRBV12-4 and TRBJ2-2, with TRBD2 matching 8 bases. This CDR3 spans 16 amino acids. V gave up 5 bases and J gave up 6 bases; unmatched junction bases: 11. The CDR3 sequence is CASSRLASLSSGELFF. The CDR3 DNA reads as TGTGCCAGCAGTAGACTAGCGTCTCTTTCTTCCGGGGAGCTGTTTTTT.

The J gene is TRBJ2-3, the V gene TRBV3-1, with D perhaps matching TRBD1 (5 bases). The CDR3 runs 14 residues. Germline V gene sequence: CDR1 LGHDT, CDR2 YNNKEL (reference sequence). Trimming left V 5 bases short and J 3 bases short, with 12 bases between. The CDR3 DNA follows: TGTGCCAGCAGCAAAGGAAGGGGAACAGATACGCAGTATTTT. Translating gives CASSKGRGTDTQYF.

This clonotype was found many times. The rearrangement uses TRBV4-1 and TRBJ2-7, with D tentatively TRBD2 (5 bases). CDR1 MGHRA and CDR2 YSYEKL come from the germline V gene. CDR3 size: 12 residues. Deletions cut 4 bases from V and 3 bases from J, with 7 bases between. The CDR3 loop is CASSRTGYEQYF. CDR3 coding DNA: TGCGCCAGCAGCCGGACTGGCTACGAGCAGTACTTC.

This clonotype appeared many times. This chain uses TRBV12-3 or TRBV12-4 with TRBJ1-1; D is perhaps TRBD1 (6 bases). This CDR3 is 13 amino acids long. The V and J ends lost 3 bases and 5 bases respectively, with 10 bases between them. The CDR3 reads CASSFGTGTEAFF. The DNA of the CDR3 is TGTGCCAGCAGTTTCGGTACAGGGACTGAAGCTTTCTTT.

This clonotype was counted at least ten times. The V and J genes are TRBV6-5 and TRBJ1-2; no firm D call. The V gene lost 0 bases and the J gene lost 2 bases, with 7 bases spanning the gap. The CDR3 is 14 residues long. Germline V CDR1 and CDR2: MNHEY, SVGAGI. The CDR3 region has the DNA TGTGCCAGCAGTTACTCGGCGGAGAACTATGGCTACACCTTC. Translating gives CASSYSAENYGYTF.

Ten or more counts support this clonotype. The chain combines TRBV10-3 with TRBJ2-5, with unresolved D. The CDR3 is 14 amino acids. With 1 base removed from V and 3 bases from J, the gap between germline ends came to 9 bases. Germline V CDR1 and CDR2: ENHRY, SYGVKD. The CDR3 DNA sequence: TGTGCCATCAGTGAGTTACGGGCAGAAGAGACCCAGTACTTC. Its protein is CAISELRAEETQYF.

This clonotype came up a few times. This rearrangement joins TRBV3-1 to TRBJ2-3, with D possibly being TRBD1 (6 bases). Germline loops: CDR1 LGHDT, CDR2 YNNKEL (reference sequence). V was clipped by 1 base and J by 0 bases, with 11 bases between them. CDR3 size: 16 residues. CDR3 sequence reads: CASSQGPGASTDTQYF. CDR3 coding DNA: TGTGCCAGCAGCCAAGGTCCAGGGGCTAGCACAGATACGCAGTATTTT.